This entry features one T cell receptor (beta chain) sequence. Its antigen is still unknown. Per-base quality was not reported, and no clone a single base away is much larger than it. Normal lung samples were non-adjacent lung tissue taken as far from the tumour as possible, at least 3 cm away, from the same patient. Frozen aliquots of unsorted single-cell suspensions were used for genomic DNA extraction with the QIAamp DNA kit. Tissues were received within 2 hours of resection and processed immediately into single-cell suspensions. Tissue was mechanically dissociated and enzymatically digested with DNase I, collagenase I and hyaluronidase for approximately 32 minutes at 37 °C, then filtered and RBC-lysed. A two-step multiplex PCR was used to amplify TCR-beta CDR3 regions from genomic DNA, and Illumina-compatible adaptors were added in the second step. TCR-beta immunosequencing was carried out on an Illumina platform through the commercial immunoSEQ service. The original pipeline was this. Two measures summarised the repertoires: productive clonality, and Top 10 Clones, meaning the percentage of T-cell templates coming from the ten most frequent sequences. Values for productive clonality spanned 0 to 1, where a value of 1 indicated a monoclonal population. Using log10 scatter plots, tumour-associated clones were identified as sequences that made up at least 0.1% of tumour T-cell templates yet were absent from the matched non-adjacent lung. Student's t-tests were used for two-group comparisons, ANOVA for comparisons across stages, and linear regression for relationships, with analyses done in GraphPad Prism7 and R. In its TCRdb copy, this immuneACCESS table keeps in-frame sequences only and misses some clones. Where compared with another copy, unresolved V genes explain less than half of these, and the others have no known cause. V, J and clone size are those of that table, while D and trimming were read from the DNA. Counted in this sample were roughly 16,000 clones; 70% to 80% of them appeared once. The ten largest clones add up to about 10% of the sample.

The data belong to a study of immune cell composition in non-small cell lung cancer (TCRdb year 2017). A note on the overall study: Histologic subtype, mainly lung adenocarcinoma or squamous cell carcinoma, was assigned on the basis of H&E together with p63, CK5, Napsin A and TTF-1 immunohistochemistry. Supplementary cohort #1, 10 lung adenocarcinoma cases, had paired tumour/lung TCR-beta sequencing and TIL populations generated to assess tumour reactivity. TCR-beta sequencing from Adaptive Biotechnologies was done on approximately 32 paired sets of NSCLC tumour and non-adjacent lung specimens and on over 25 tumour-only specimens. The subtype comparisons left out a few tumour specimens with TCR-beta data because those specimens were rare histological subtypes. The investigation overall reported the following: No significant correlation was found between tumour TCR-beta clonality and smoking pack-years. The reactivity cohort included only 9 to 10 cases, and whether tumour-reactive clones share sequences with the dominant in vivo tumour-associated clones was not shown. Nearly half of NSCLC cases had tumour-associated clones >0.5%, found in 33% of adenocarcinomas compared with around 75% of squamous carcinomas. In ten to eleven adenocarcinoma cases, a strong correlation was found between maximal tumour-associated clone frequency and TIL tumour reactivity, whereas no such correlation was found between overall clonality and TIL tumour reactivity.

Via the germline V gene (reference sequence), CDR1 is MNHEY and CDR2 SMNVEV. Germline trimming amounts to 6 bases on V and 4 bases on J, with 11 as the count of junction bases outside the gene matches. Its CDR3 holds 15 amino acids, cysteine through phenylalanine. This entry keeps only the CDR3 DNA: 45 bases, framed from base 1. The same data also went into a second study, on CD4 T cells in lung cancer. That second publication adds: The study screened blood T cells of NSCLC patients for responses to candidate mutation-encoded neoepitopes and isolated neoantigen-specific CD4+ T-cell clones and TCRs. Several patients undergoing curative-intent resections for stage I-III non-small cell lung cancer provided the tumor and non-adjacent lung tissue. Lung adenocarcinoma or squamous cell carcinoma was present in the resected patients, who were aged 60 to 69 at blood donation and were mostly former smokers. Treatments received by the patients before blood donation included platinum chemotherapy, and some patients received nivolumab or pembrolizumab. Some responses derived from blood might reflect in vitro priming of naive T cells or cross-reactivity instead of memory responses to the cancer. Deep sequencing of TCRB was used to follow the frequency of neoantigen-specific clonotypes in tumor resections, non-adjacent lung and cultured T-cell products. TCRB sequence data were analyzed using the kit provider's software, and tumor enrichment of clonotype templates was assessed with Fisher's exact test.

The V and J genes are TRBV27 and TRBJ2-7; 8 nucleotides in the junction match TRBD2. The specimen was non-adjacent lung tissue. The sequence was collected from a human donor with non-small cell lung cancer. The DNA sequence is given as TGTGCCAGCAGCCTCTCCAGCGGGAGTAGGTACGAGCAGTACTTC. It encodes CASSLSSGSRYEQYF.